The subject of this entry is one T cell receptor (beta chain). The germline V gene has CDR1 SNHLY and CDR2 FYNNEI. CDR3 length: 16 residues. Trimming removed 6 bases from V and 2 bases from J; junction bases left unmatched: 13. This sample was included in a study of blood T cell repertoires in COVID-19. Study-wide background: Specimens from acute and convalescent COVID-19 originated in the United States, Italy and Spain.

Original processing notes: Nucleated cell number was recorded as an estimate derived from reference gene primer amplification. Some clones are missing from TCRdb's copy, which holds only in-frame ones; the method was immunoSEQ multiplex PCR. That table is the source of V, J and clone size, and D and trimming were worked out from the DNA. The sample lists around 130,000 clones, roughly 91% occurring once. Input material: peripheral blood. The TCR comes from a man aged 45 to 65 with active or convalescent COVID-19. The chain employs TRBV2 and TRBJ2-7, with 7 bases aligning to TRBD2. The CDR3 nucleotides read TGTGCCAGCAGAAGAGCGAGCGGCGGGGGTACCTACGAGCAGTACTTC. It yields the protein CASRRASGGGTYEQYF.